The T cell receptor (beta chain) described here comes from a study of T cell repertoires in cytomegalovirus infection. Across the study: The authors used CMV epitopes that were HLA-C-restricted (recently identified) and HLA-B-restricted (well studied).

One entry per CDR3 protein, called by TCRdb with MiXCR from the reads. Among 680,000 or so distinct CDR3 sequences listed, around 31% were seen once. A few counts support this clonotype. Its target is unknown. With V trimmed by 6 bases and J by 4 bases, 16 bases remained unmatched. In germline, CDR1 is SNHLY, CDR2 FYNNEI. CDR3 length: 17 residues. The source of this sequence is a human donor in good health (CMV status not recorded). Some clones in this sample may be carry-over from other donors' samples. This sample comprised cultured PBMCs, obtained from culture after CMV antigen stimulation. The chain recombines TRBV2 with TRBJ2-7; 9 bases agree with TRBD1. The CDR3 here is CASSQPGQGVRGYEQYF. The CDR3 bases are TGTGCCAGCAGCCAACCGGGACAGGGTGTTAGAGGGTACGAGCAGTACTTC.